The rows below give T cell receptor beta chains drawn from one sample of a study of Ad26.COV2.S vaccination and SARS-CoV-2 variants. Here immunoSEQ multiplex PCR was the method, and the copy in TCRdb shows in-frame clones only, minus some. The profile covers approximately 300,000 clones, with roughly 80% appearing a single time and 2.1% taken by the ten largest. Sample: peripheral blood, taken in a trial of Ad26.COV2.S vaccine versus placebo. Receptor source: a person between 18 and 60 years old who received the Ad26.COV2.S COVID-19 vaccine or a placebo. CDR3s include the opening cysteine and the closing phenylalanine or tryptophan. D genes are given only for firm matches. For some rows the clone size is stated as once, few or many, or as a class when expanded; others skip it.

v_gene	j_gene	d_gene	abundance	CDR3aa	CDR3nt
TRBV5-6	TRBJ1-1	NA	NA	CASSLAPGNTEAFF	TGTGCCAGCAGCTTGGCCCCGGGGAACACTGAAGCTTTCTTT
TRBV12-5	TRBJ1-5	NA	NA	CASAGGGNQPQHF	TGTGCTAGTGCCGGGGGGGGCAATCAGCCCCAGCATTTT
TRBV10-3	TRBJ2-1	TRBD1	NA	CAISDPGQGRVLRDNEQFF	TGTGCCATCAGTGACCCTGGACAGGGCCGGGTTTTGCGGGACAATGAGCAGTTCTTC
TRBV10-3	TRBJ1-2	NA	few	CAISPLGGVSRGYTF	TGTGCCATCTCACCGTTGGGGGGCGTTTCAAGGGGCTACACCTTC
TRBV6-6	TRBJ1-6	TRBD1	NA	CASSPSGTGRYNSPLHF	TGTGCCAGCAGTCCATCCGGGACAGGGAGGTATAATTCACCCCTCCACTTT
TRBV5-8	TRBJ1-5	TRBD1	NA	CASSWWTGGNSNQPQHF	TGTGCCAGCAGCTGGTGGACAGGGGGTAACTCCAATCAGCCCCAGCATTTT
TRBV7-9	TRBJ2-5	NA	NA	CASSDPAGMGETQYF	TGTGCCAGCAGCGACCCCGCGGGAATGGGAGAGACCCAGTACTTC
TRBV28	TRBJ1-6	NA	NA	CASTLLGGFSPLHF	TGTGCCAGCACCCTCCTGGGGGGTTTTTCACCCCTCCACTTT
TRBV6-5	TRBJ1-3	NA	once	CASSYSLTGSGNTIYF	TGTGCCAGCAGTTACTCTTTAACCGGCTCTGGAAACACCATATATTTT
TRBV7-3	TRBJ1-2	NA	few	CASSLSQRNYGYTF	TGTGCCAGCAGCTTAAGCCAGAGAAACTATGGCTACACCTTC
TRBV3-1/TRBV3-2	TRBJ1-4	NA	NA	CASSPGHEKLFF	TGTGCCAGCAGCCCCGGACACGAAAAACTGTTTTTT
TRBV5-6	TRBJ2-5	NA	few	CASSPVGAWKQETQYF	TGTGCCAGCAGCCCGGTCGGGGCTTGGAAGCAAGAGACCCAGTACTTC
TRBV19	TRBJ1-5	TRBD1	NA	CASSIAQTGGSQPQHF	TGTGCCAGTAGTATCGCCCAGACAGGGGGGAGTCAGCCCCAGCATTTT
TRBV6-5	TRBJ1-2	NA	once	CASRNTENYGYTF	TGTGCCAGCAGGAACACTGAAAACTATGGCTACACCTTC
TRBV7-3	TRBJ2-5	NA	NA	CASSPGQQETQYF	TGTGCCAGCAGCCCAGGACAGCAAGAGACCCAGTACTTC